Sequencing of this T cell receptor (beta chain) was carried out in a study of shared clonotypes between healthy human individuals. Cells designated naive CD8 were CD45RO-negative and were positively selected for CCR7, with terminally differentiated effector memory CD45RA+ cells excluded. Sequenced by immunoSEQ multiplex PCR; TCRdb stores in-frame clones only, minus some. The sample consists of around 1.9 million clones, around 93% of them appearing once. Trimming took off 2 bases at V and 3 bases at J, with 14 bases between the two ends. The CDR3 runs 16 residues. Germline loops: CDR1 MNHEY, CDR2 SMNVEV (reference sequence).

The sample consisted of naive CD8+ T cells from PBMCs. The TCR originated in a man between 18 and 35 years old in good health. Some clones in this sample may be carry-over from other donors' samples. V gene TRBV27 combines with J gene TRBJ2-1; the D is unclear. DNA of the CDR3: TGTGCCAGCAGTTTACCCTCACACCACTTCTACAATGAGCAGTTCTTC. Protein: CASSLPSHHFYNEQFF.